The rows below give T cell receptor beta chains drawn from one sample of a study of technical replicates of blood from a few donors. Profiling relied on immunoSEQ multiplex PCR, and the TCRdb table lists in-frame clones only, not all of them. The table has 85,000 to 100,000 clones, around 95% seen once; the top ten hold roughly 0.23%. The sample taken for sequencing was T cells isolated from PBMCs. The receptors were sampled from a human donor in good health. Each CDR3 is given with its conserved first and last residue.

j_call | v_call | cdr3_length | cdr3_aa
TRBJ1-3 | TRBV6-6 | 16 | CASSYSIQGGGNTIYF
TRBJ2-2 | TRBV4-1 | 17 | CASSHLMGQQGTGELFF
TRBJ2-7 | TRBV2 | 12 | CASSGHSYEQYF
TRBJ2-2 | TRBV2 | 15 | CASTDGTGGYGELFF
TRBJ2-1 | TRBV15 | 16 | CATSLVGVGLDNEQFF
TRBJ2-7 | TRBV18 | 14 | CASSPPARLYEQYF
TRBJ2-3 | TRBV5-4 | 16 | CASSLARGGPTDTQYF
TRBJ1-2 | TRBV28 | 14 | CASRESQGFYGYTF
TRBJ2-7 | TRBV6-6 | 15 | CASSYSLPGSNEQYF
TRBJ1-5 | TRBV6-1 | 17 | CASSEYGTRRGNQPQHF
TRBJ2-1 | TRBV6-1 | 16 | CASSEALRSSYNEQFF
TRBJ1-1 | TRBV6-1 | 16 | CASSDVGGQTEPEAFF
TRBJ2-1 | TRBV18 | 15 | CASSLQGGDYNEQFF